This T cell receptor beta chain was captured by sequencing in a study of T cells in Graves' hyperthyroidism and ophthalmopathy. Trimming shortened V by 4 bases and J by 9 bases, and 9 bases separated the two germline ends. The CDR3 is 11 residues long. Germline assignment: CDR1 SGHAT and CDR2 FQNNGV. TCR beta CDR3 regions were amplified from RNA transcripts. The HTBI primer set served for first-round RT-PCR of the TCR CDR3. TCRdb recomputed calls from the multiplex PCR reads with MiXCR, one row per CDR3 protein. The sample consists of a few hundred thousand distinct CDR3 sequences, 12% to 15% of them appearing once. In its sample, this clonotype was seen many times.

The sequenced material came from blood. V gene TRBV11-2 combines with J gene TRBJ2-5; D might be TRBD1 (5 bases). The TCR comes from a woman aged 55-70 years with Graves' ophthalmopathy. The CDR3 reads CASSSQGPQYF. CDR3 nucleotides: TGTGCCAGCAGCTCTCAGGGTCCCCAGTACTTC.